Here is one T cell receptor beta chain with its context. The sample originates from a study of radiation and T cells in renal cell carcinoma. Specified time point: blood 4 weeks post-SBRT, at nephrectomy. Described treatment: 15 Gy SBRT to primary tumor, nephrectomy 4 weeks later. Nephrectomy followed 15 Gy stereotactic body radiation by 4 weeks. This renal cell carcinoma was of the clear cell type. The data were produced by immunoSEQ multiplex PCR, yet TCRdb's version contains in-frame clones alone and is incomplete. The table lists 150,000 to 200,000 clones, around 90% of them singletons. The CDR3 has 13 residues. Germline V gene lookup returns CDR1 SGHTS and CDR2 YDEGEE. Trimming pared 0 bases from V and 8 bases from J, leaving 11 bases between.

V and J are TRBV5-8 and TRBJ1-2; tentative D call: TRBD1 (5 bases). The sample in question was blood, obtained from a patient whose treatment included radiotherapy and nephrectomy. This sequence originates from a woman in her fifties or sixties with renal cell carcinoma. The CDR3, as DNA: TGTGCCAGCAGCTTGGGGGGCGAACTGGGCTACACCTTC. It codes for CASSLGGELGYTF.